The 10 T cell receptor beta chains below all came from one sample that was sequenced in a study of T cells in narcolepsy. The method was immunoSEQ multiplex PCR; TCRdb's version includes in-frame clones alone and lacks a portion of them. This table has 30,000 to 35,000 clones, roughly four fifths appearing once. Sequences were obtained from CD45RA- memory CD4+ T cells from PBMCs. The receptors originated from a human donor with narcolepsy.

The rearrangement joins TRBV30 to TRBJ2-2, with D maybe TRBD1 (6 bases). This CDR3 has 14 amino acids. From germline, CDR1 is GTSNPN and CDR2 SVGIG (reference sequence). Deletions cut 1 base from V and 1 base from J, with 7 bases between. The CDR3 region has the DNA TGTGCCTGGAGTGCGGGACAGAACACCGGGGAGCTGTTTTTT. It yields the protein CAWSAGQNTGELFF. The whole variable domain, remainder taken from reference TRBV30 and TRBJ2-2, is SQTIHQWPATLVQPVGSPLSLECTVEGTSNPNLYWYRQAAGRGLQLLFYSVGIGQISSEVPQNLSASRPQDRQFILSSKKLLLSDSGFYLCAWSAGQNTGELFFGEGSRLTVL.

CDR3 nucleotide sequence: TGCGCCACCAAACAGGGGGCGCTCGATGGCTACACCTTC. Protein sequence: CATKQGALDGYTF. The gene calls are TRBV5-1 and TRBJ1-2; 9 bases map to TRBD1. Trimming cost V 9 bases and J 6 bases; bases outside gene matches: 9. CDR3 length: 13 residues. Germline lookup yields CDR1 SGHRS and CDR2 YFSETQ.

The V and J genes are TRBV18 and TRBJ2-1, with D possibly being TRBD1 (5 bases). Trimming took off 5 bases at V and 0 bases at J, with 17 bases between the two ends. CDR3 length: 17 amino acids. Germline lookup yields CDR1 KGHSH and CDR2 LQKENI. Here the CDR3 reads CASSKGNSGSSYNEQFF. CDR3 DNA sequence: TGTGCCAGCTCAAAGGGGAATTCTGGCAGCTCCTACAATGAGCAGTTCTTC. The whole variable domain, filled in from reference TRBV18 and TRBJ2-1, reads NAGVMQNPRHLVRRRGQEARLRCSPMKGHSHVYWYRQLPEEGLKFMVYLQKENIIDESGMPKERFSAEFPKEGPSILRIQQVVRGDSAAYFCASSKGNSGSSYNEQFFGPGTRLTVL.

The chain links TRBV11-3 to TRBJ2-1; 7 nucleotides agree with TRBD1. There are 16 residues in the CDR3. V trimming: 2 bases; J trimming: 2 bases; junction bases outside the gene matches: 6. Germline values: CDR1 SGHNT, CDR2 YENEEA. The CDR3 sequence is CASSLIGQDPYNEQFF. CDR3 DNA sequence: TGTGCCAGCAGCTTAATAGGACAGGACCCCTACAATGAGCAGTTCTTC. Full variable domain (missing parts from reference TRBV11-3 and TRBJ2-1): EAGVVQSPRYKIIEKKQPVAFWCNPISGHNTLYWYLQNLGQGPELLIRYENEEAVDDSQLPKDRFSAERLKGVDSTLKIQPAELGDSAVYLCASSLIGQDPYNEQFFGPGTRLTVL.

The rearrangement joins TRBV16 to TRBJ1-1; tentatively, D is TRBD1 (5 bases). CDR3 size: 16 residues. Germline values: CDR1 KGHSY, CDR2 FQNENV. With 2 bases removed from V and 5 bases from J, the gap between germline ends came to 18 bases. The CDR3 sequence: CASSQTAQGRGTEAFF. The CDR3 DNA is TGTGCCAGCAGCCAAACCGCCCAGGGTCGGGGGACTGAAGCTTTCTTT.

This clone is a singleton in its sample. The rearrangement uses TRBV5-1 and TRBJ2-5; 8 positions agree with TRBD1. The CDR3 spans 14 residues. The germline CDR1 and CDR2 sequences are SGHRS and YFSETQ. V lost 2 bases, J lost 2 bases, and 2 bases stayed unmatched. The CDR3, as DNA: TGCGCCAGCAGCTTACGACAGGGGCAAGAGACCCAGTACTTC. Its protein product is CASSLRQGQETQYF.

This sequence joins TRBV5-1 and TRBJ2-3; TRBD2 might be the D (6 bases). Trimming cost V 0 bases and J 4 bases, with 18 bases left between them. Germline lookup yields CDR1 SGHRS and CDR2 YFSETQ. The CDR3 has 17 residues. The chain's CDR3 is CASSLGVGSGGSDTQYF. Here the CDR3 DNA reads TGCGCCAGCAGCTTGGGCGTGGGCAGTGGAGGGTCAGATACGCAGTATTTT.

The rearrangement links TRBV5-4 to TRBJ2-3, with unresolved D. V gave up 3 bases and J gave up 3 bases, with 14 bases separating them. Germline V gene sequence: CDR1 SGHNT, CDR2 YYREEE (reference sequence). The CDR3 extends over 15 amino acids. CDR3 nucleotide sequence: TGTGCCAGCAGCTCCCGAGTTACTGGGACAGATACGCAGTATTTT. Its protein is CASSSRVTGTDTQYF.

The CDR3 DNA reads as TGTGCCAGCAGTATAAGGACAGGGGACTACGAGCAGTACTTC. Amino acid sequence: CASSIRTGDYEQYF. The chain links TRBV2 to TRBJ2-7, with 9 bases identical to TRBD1. Germline V gives CDR1 SNHLY, CDR2 FYNNEI. The CDR3 runs 14 residues. Germline trimming cut 5 bases from V and 3 bases from J; bases unmatched to any gene: 5.

The chain uses TRBV6-1 and TRBJ2-3, with TRBD2 matching 14 bases. The CDR3 runs to 15 residues. J gave up 6 bases and V 6 bases, and 5 bases lay outside the gene matches. In germline, CDR1 is MNHNS, CDR2 SASEGT. CDR3 amino acids: CASRGLAGGYDTQYF. Here the CDR3 DNA reads TGTGCCAGCAGAGGACTAGCGGGGGGCTACGATACGCAGTATTTT.